This is a list of T cell receptor beta chains from one sample in a study of PD-L1 blockade in urothelial cancer. Profiled with immunoSEQ multiplex PCR; TCRdb holds only in-frame clones, not every one. The repertoire holds more than 90,000 clones, with approximately 87% as singletons. Sequenced here: PBMCs, sampled around atezolizumab (anti-PD-L1) treatment. Receptors were obtained from a man aged 65 to 85 with urothelial cancer. The CDR3 runs from the conserved cysteine through the conserved F or W. A D gene is named only where the DNA matches it firmly. Clone size is not always given. Where it is, it says once, few, many or a class for expanded clones.

>TRBJ2-7|-|TRBV4-3|TRBD1
TGCGCCAGCAGCCAAGAGGGGACAGGGGAATACGAGCAGTACTTC
CASSQEGTGEYEQYF
>TRBJ2-2|-|TRBV19|-
TGTGCAGCTCGGGGTTACACCGGGGAGCTGTTTTTT
CAARGYTGELFF
>TRBJ1-4|few|TRBV7-9|-
TGTGCCAGCAGCTTAGGTTGGGGCAGGCAGAATGAAAAACTGTTTTTT
CASSLGWGRQNEKLFF
>TRBJ2-3|-|TRBV10-3|TRBD2
TGTGCCATCAGTGAAGGGTCGAGCGGGAGCCGCACAGATACGCAGTATTTT
CAISEGSSGSRTDTQYF
>TRBJ2-7|-|TRBV2|-
TGTGCCAGCAGGGCCTGGACAAACACCTACGAGCAGTACTTC
CASRAWTNTYEQYF
>TRBJ2-7|once|TRBV30|-
TGTGCCTGGATTCGGGGTCGCTACGAGCAGTACTTC
CAWIRGRYEQYF
>TRBJ2-1|-|TRBV5-1|TRBD2
TGCGCCAGCAGCTTTCTAGCGGGAGGGCCGTGGGATGAGCAGTTCTTC
CASSFLAGGPWDEQFF
>TRBJ2-5|-|TRBV7-9|-
TGTGCCAGCAGCCCTCCAATCGGGGAACAAGAGACCCAGTACTTC
CASSPPIGEQETQYF
>TRBJ2-3|-|TRBV19|TRBD2
TGTGCCAGTAGTATTCGGTGGCTAGCGGGAGATACGCAGTATTTT
CASSIRWLAGDTQYF
>TRBJ2-7|-|TRBV19|-
TGTGCCAGCCATGCGGGGGGGGGACAGGCCTTTTACGAGCAGTACTTC
CASHAGGGQAFYEQYF
>TRBJ2-3|-|TRBV28|TRBD1
TGTGCCAGCAGACCGACAGGGGGCTTCACAGATACGCAGTATTTT
CASRPTGGFTDTQYF
>TRBJ1-1|few|TRBV29-1|-
TGCAGCGGGGGCGGGGGCCGAGGTGAAGCTTTCTTT
CSGGGGRGEAFF
>TRBJ2-7|-|TRBV6-5|-
TGTGCCAGCAGTTACTGGCGACAGACCTCCTACGAGCAGTACTTC
CASSYWRQTSYEQYF
>TRBJ1-1|-|TRBV28|TRBD1
TGTGCCAGCAGTCCGGACAGGGAGACTGAAGCTTTCTTT
CASSPDRETEAFF
>TRBJ2-2|-|TRBV5-1|-
TGCGCCAGCAGCTTGGATCGGGACACCGGGGAGCTGTTTTTT
CASSLDRDTGELFF
>TRBJ2-2|-|TRBV7-3|TRBD1
TGTGCCAGCAGCCCTACAGGGGGCGACACCGGGGAGCTGTTTTTT
CASSPTGGDTGELFF
>TRBJ2-1|few|TRBV4-2|TRBD2
TGTGCCAGCAGCCAAGAGCTAACTAGCGGGAGGGCCAGTGAGCAGTTCTTC
CASSQELTSGRASEQFF
>TRBJ2-7|-|TRBV20-1|-
TGCAGTGCTAGTCGGGGTGGAGAGCAGTACTTC
CSASRGGEQYF
>TRBJ1-1|once|TRBV5-1|-
TGCGCCAGCAGCTTGTCAGTGGGCGCTGAAGCTTTCTTT
CASSLSVGAEAFF
>TRBJ2-3|-|TRBV2|TRBD2
TGTGCCAGCAGCAGGACTAGCGGGAGCGATACGCAGTATTTT
CASSRTSGSDTQYF
>TRBJ2-7|-|TRBV7-3|-
TGTGCCAGCAGCCCAGGGGCGGAGACCTACGAGCAGTACTTC
CASSPGAETYEQYF
>TRBJ1-1|few|TRBV7-2|TRBD1
TGTGCCAGCAGCTTAGTCCCAGGGGGGTTGGCGAACACTGAAGCTTTCTTT
CASSLVPGGLANTEAFF
>TRBJ2-2|-|TRBV5-5|TRBD1
TGTGCCAGCACCCCCGGGACAGGGAATGGGGAGCTGTTTTTT
CASTPGTGNGELFF
>TRBJ2-7|-|TRBV5-6|TRBD1
TGTGCCGGCAGCTTGCGTGCGGGACAGGGTTGGGTCTACGAGCAGTACTTC
CAGSLRAGQGWVYEQYF
>TRBJ1-2|few|TRBV2|-
TGTGCCAGCAGTGGGGGCAACGCCTATGGCTACACCTTC
CASSGGNAYGYTF
>TRBJ2-3|-|TRBV10-3|TRBD2
TGTGCCATCGCGATAGCGGGGGGAAAAGATACGCAGTATTTT
CAIAIAGGKDTQYF
>TRBJ2-1|-|TRBV30|-
TGTGCCTGGAGTAAGACTAGAGGGAATGAGCAGTTCTTC
CAWSKTRGNEQFF
>TRBJ2-1|-|TRBV5-1|-
TGCGCCAGCAGCTTGGCCCAGTCGGGCAATGAGCAGTTCTTC
CASSLAQSGNEQFF
>TRBJ2-7|-|TRBV5-1|-
TGCGCCAGCAGCTTGGACGGGGGTACTTACGAGCAGTACTTC
CASSLDGGTYEQYF
>TRBJ2-7|-|TRBV30|-
TGTGCCTTCCTATGGGACGGGGGGCAGTACTTC
CAFLWDGGQYF
>TRBJ2-5|-|TRBV4-2|-
TGTGCCAGCAGCCAAGACCAGCGGGACCAAGAGACCCAGTACTTC
CASSQDQRDQETQYF
>TRBJ2-5|-|TRBV19|TRBD2
TGTGCCAGTAGTGACCTAGCGGGGGTGCGCCAAGAGACCCAGTACTTC
CASSDLAGVRQETQYF